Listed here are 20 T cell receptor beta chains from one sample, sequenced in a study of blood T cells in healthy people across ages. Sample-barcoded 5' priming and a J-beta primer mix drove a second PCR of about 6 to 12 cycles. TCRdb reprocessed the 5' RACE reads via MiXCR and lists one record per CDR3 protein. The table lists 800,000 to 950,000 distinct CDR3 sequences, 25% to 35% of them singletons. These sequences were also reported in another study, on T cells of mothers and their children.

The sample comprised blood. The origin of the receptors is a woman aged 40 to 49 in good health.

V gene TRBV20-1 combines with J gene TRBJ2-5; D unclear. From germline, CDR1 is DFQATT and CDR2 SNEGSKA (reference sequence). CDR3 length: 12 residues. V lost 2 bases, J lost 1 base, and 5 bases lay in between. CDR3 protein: CSARTPQETQYF. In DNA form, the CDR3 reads TGCAGTGCTAGAACACCCCAAGAGACCCAGTACTTC.

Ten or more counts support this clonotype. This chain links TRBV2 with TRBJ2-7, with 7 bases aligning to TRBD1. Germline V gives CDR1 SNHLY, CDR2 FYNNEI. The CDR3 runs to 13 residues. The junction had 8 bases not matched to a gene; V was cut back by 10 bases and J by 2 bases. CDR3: CATNRDRAYEQYF. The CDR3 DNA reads TGTGCCACAAACCGGGACAGAGCCTACGAGCAGTACTTC.

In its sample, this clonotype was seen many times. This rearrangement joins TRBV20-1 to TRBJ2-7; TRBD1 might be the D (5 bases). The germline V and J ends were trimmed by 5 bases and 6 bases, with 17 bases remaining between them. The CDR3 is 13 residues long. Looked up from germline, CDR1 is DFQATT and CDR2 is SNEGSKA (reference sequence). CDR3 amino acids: CSAGRTRVTEQYF. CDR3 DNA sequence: TGCAGTGCTGGAAGGACAAGGGTCACCGAGCAGTACTTC.

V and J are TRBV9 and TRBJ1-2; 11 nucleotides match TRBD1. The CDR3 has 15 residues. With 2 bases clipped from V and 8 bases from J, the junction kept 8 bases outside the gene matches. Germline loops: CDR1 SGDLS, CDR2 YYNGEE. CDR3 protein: CASSVQDRGQGGYTF. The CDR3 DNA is TGTGCCAGCAGCGTTCAGGACAGGGGGCAGGGGGGCTACACCTTC.

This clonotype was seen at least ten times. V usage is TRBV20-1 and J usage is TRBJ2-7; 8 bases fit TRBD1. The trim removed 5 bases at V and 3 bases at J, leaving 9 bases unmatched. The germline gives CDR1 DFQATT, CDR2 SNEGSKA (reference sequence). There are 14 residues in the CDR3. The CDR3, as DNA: TGCAGTGCTGGGAACGGGACAGGTGACTACGAGCAGTACTTC. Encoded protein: CSAGNGTGDYEQYF.

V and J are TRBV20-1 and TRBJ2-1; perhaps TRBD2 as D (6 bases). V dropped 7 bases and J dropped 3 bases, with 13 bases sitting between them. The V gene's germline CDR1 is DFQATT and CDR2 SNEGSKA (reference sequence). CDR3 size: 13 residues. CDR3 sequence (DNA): TGCAGTGGGGATAGCGGAGGCTACAATGAGCAGTTCTTC. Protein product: CSGDSGGYNEQFF.

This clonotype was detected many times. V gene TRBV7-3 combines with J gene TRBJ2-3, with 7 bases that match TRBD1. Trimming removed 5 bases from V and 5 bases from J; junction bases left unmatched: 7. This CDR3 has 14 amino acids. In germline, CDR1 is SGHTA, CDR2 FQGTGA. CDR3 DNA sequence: TGTGCCAGCAGCGGCAGGGGGATTGGAGATACGCAGTATTTT. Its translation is CASSGRGIGDTQYF.

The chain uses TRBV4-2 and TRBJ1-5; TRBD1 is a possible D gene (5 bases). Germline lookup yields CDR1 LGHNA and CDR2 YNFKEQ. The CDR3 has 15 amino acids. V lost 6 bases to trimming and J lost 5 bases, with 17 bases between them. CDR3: CASSHGGGSDQPQHF. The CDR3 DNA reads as TGTGCCAGCAGTCACGGTGGGGGGTCGGATCAGCCCCAGCATTTT.

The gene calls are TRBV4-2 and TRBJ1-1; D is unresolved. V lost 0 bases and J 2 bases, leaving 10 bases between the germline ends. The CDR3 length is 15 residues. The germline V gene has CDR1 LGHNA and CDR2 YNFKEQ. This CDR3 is CASSQEEQLNTEAFF. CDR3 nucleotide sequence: TGTGCCAGCAGCCAAGAAGAACAGCTTAACACTGAAGCTTTCTTT.

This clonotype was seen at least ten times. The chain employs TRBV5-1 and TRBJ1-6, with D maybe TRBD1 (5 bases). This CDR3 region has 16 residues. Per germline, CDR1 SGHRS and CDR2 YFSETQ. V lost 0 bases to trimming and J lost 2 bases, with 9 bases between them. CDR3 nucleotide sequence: TGCGCCAGCAGCTTGGCGGGACGCACCTATAATTCACCCCTCCACTTT. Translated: CASSLAGRTYNSPLHF.

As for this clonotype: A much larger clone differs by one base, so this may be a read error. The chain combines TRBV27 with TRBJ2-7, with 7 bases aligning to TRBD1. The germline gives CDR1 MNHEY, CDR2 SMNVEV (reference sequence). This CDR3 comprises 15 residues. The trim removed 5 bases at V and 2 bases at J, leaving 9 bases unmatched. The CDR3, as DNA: TGTGCCAGCAGTCCCGCCTTGGACAGGCCCTACGAGCAGTACTTC. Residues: CASSPALDRPYEQYF.

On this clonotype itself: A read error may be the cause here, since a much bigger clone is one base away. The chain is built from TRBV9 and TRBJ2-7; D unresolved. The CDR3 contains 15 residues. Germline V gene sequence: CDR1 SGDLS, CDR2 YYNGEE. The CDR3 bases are TGTGCCGGCAGCGTAGAATGGGATACCTCCTACGAGCAGTACTTC. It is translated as CAGSVEWDTSYEQYF.

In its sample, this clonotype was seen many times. This CDR3 reads CSVSSTDRGYGYTF. CDR3 DNA: TGCAGTGTTTCTAGTACGGACAGGGGCTATGGCTACACCTTC. The V gene is TRBV20-1, the J gene TRBJ1-2, with TRBD1 matching over 9 bases. This CDR3 contains 14 residues. Per the germline V gene, CDR1 is DFQATT and CDR2 is SNEGSKA (reference sequence). V was pared by 7 bases and J by 4 bases, with 10 bases of the junction left unmatched.

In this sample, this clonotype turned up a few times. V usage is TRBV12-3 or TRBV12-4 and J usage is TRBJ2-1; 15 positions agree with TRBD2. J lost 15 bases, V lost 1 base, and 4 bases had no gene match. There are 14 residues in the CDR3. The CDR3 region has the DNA TGTGCCAGCAGTTTAGGGACTAGCGGGGGGGTCTCGTTCTTC. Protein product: CASSLGTSGGVSFF.

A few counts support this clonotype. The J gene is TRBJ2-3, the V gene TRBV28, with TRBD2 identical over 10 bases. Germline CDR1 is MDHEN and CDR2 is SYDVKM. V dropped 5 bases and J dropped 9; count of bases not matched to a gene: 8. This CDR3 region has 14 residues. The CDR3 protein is CASSRSGGARTQYF. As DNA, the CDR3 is TGTGCCAGCAGTCGGAGCGGGGGGGCTCGGACGCAGTATTTT.

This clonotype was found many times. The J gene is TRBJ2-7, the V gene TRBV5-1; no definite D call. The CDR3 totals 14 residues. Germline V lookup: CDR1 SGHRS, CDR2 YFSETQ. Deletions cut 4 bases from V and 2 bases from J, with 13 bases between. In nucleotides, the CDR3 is TGCGCCAGCAGCCGCTCCGAAGGAGCCTACGAGCAGTACTTC. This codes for CASSRSEGAYEQYF.

The CDR3 region is CASSETREQTYEQYF. The CDR3 DNA reads TGTGCCAGCAGTGAAACTAGAGAACAGACCTACGAGCAGTACTTC. This sequence joins TRBV6-1 and TRBJ2-7, with D maybe TRBD2 (5 bases). CDR1 is MNHNS and CDR2 is SASEGT in the germline V gene. CDR3 length: 15 residues. V was pared by 2 bases and J by 2 bases, with 13 bases between.

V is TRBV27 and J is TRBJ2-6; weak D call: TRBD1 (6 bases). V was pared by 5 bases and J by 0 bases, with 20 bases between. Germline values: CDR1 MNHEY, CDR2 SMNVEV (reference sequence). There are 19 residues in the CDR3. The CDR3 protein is CASSPLGAGSLSGANVLTF. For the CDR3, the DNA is TGTGCCAGCAGTCCTCTGGGGGCAGGTTCCCTCTCTGGGGCCAACGTCCTGACTTTC.

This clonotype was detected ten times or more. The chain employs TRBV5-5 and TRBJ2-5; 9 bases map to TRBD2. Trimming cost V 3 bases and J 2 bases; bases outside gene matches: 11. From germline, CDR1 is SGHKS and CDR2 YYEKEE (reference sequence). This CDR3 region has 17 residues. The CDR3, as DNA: TGTGCCAGCAGCTCAATAACCACTAGCGGGCAACAAGAGACCCAGTACTTC. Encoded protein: CASSSITTSGQQETQYF.

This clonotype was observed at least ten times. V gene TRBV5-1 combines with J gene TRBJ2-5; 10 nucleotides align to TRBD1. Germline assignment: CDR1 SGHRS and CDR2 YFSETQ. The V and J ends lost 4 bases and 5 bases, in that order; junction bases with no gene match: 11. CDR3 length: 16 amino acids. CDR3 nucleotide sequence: TGCGCCAGCAGCCCCAGCGGGACAGGGGTCGGGGAGACCCAGTACTTC. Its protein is CASSPSGTGVGETQYF.